This TCR beta chain was identified in a study of synovial regulatory T cells in juvenile arthritis. Turning to the study itself: Roughly six patients were on methotrexate and a few were untreated.

About this clone itself: Its target is not known.

CDR1 and CDR2 (germline): MNHEY, SVGAGI. CDR3 length: 14 residues. Only the protein is available. Study-level findings and limits: Synovial Tregs shared more CDR3 sequences with iaTregs than other blood Tregs. Compared with other blood Treg cells, inflammation-associated Treg cells had reduced TCR diversity. iaTreg TCR repertoires were largely private across patients and partially overlapped synovial Teff and blood CPL.

Sequencing was performed with immunoSEQ multiplex PCR; in TCRdb, only in-frame clones are kept and a portion is missing. In total, the table holds approximately 9,600 clones. The source is a donor aged 2-30 years with juvenile idiopathic arthritis. The V call is TRBV6-5, the J call TRBJ2-7; with no DNA, the TCRdb D assignment of TRBD2 cannot be verified. The sequenced material came from Treg cells from blood. As to subset: remaining (HLA-DR-negative) circulating blood Treg cells. The CDR3 is CASSVSGGPHEQYF.